This T cell receptor (beta chain) was identified during a study of identical twins. Via MiXCR, TCRdb re-called the 5' RACE reads, giving one row per CDR3 protein. Of some 600,000 distinct CDR3 sequences listed, less than 9% are singletons. V lost 1 base and J lost 5; bases outside the gene matches: 14. From germline, CDR1 is MGHRA and CDR2 YSYEKL. This CDR3 is built from 18 residues. In its sample, this clonotype was seen many times. The same sample was also used in a study of yellow fever vaccine responses in identical twins.

This chain uses TRBV4-1 with TRBJ2-3, with 8 bases matching TRBD1. This TCR derives from a young woman in good health. The sample taken for sequencing was PBMCs. In DNA, the CDR3 is TGCGCCAGCAGCCAAGGACCCCTCGCAGGGGGCGAGAAAGATACGCAGTATTTT. It encodes CASSQGPLAGGEKDTQYF.